This is a list of T cell receptor beta chains from one sample in a study of blood T cells in healthy people across ages. TCRdb passed the 5' RACE reads through MiXCR, listing each CDR3 protein once. The table includes 1.5 million or so distinct CDR3 sequences, 42% detected once. Sequenced: blood. These receptors were obtained from a woman under 30 in good health. Each CDR3 is given with its conserved first and last residue. A D gene is named only where the DNA matches it firmly. Part of the rows lack a size; the others show once, few, many or a class for expanded clones.

NA,TRBV4-1,TRBJ1-5,few,CASSHFGTKVDQPQHF,TGCGCCAGCAGCCATTTCGGGACTAAGGTCGATCAGCCCCAGCATTTT
TRBD2,TRBV3-1,TRBJ2-3,NA,CASRDSTAGTTDTQYF,TGTGCCAGCCGCGACTCAACAGCGGGAACCACAGATACGCAGTATTTT
NA,TRBV18,TRBJ1-5,NA,CASSLGPTTYSNQPQHF,TGTGCCAGCTCGCTGGGGCCCACGACCTATAGCAATCAGCCCCAGCATTTT
NA,TRBV5-1,TRBJ2-1,NA,CASSLDAGLGNEQFF,TGCGCCAGCAGCTTGGACGCGGGATTAGGTAATGAGCAGTTCTTC
TRBD1,TRBV20-1,TRBJ2-7,NA,CSARQGSYNEQYF,TGCAGTGCCCGACAGGGCTCCTACAATGAGCAGTACTTC
NA,TRBV27,TRBJ1-2,NA,CASRGPNNYGYTF,TGTGCCAGCAGAGGGCCTAATAACTATGGCTACACCTTC
TRBD1,TRBV4-3,TRBJ2-3,few,CASSQDLQGIDTQYF,TGCGCCAGCAGCCAAGATTTACAGGGGATAGATACGCAGTATTTT
NA,TRBV14,TRBJ1-1,NA,CASSPALLAEDFF,TGTGCCAGCAGCCCCGCACTCCTAGCTGAAGATTTCTTT
NA,TRBV6-5,TRBJ1-5,NA,CASSYAKGFQPQHF,TGTGCCAGCAGTTACGCGAAGGGGTTTCAGCCCCAGCATTTT
TRBD1,TRBV12-3/TRBV12-4,TRBJ1-4,few,CASSSGQGYNEKLFF,TGTGCCAGCAGTTCTGGACAGGGGTATAATGAAAAACTGTTTTTT
NA,TRBV5-1,TRBJ2-7,NA,CASSHRDSYSDEQYF,TGCGCCAGCAGCCACCGGGACTCTTATAGCGACGAGCAGTACTTC
TRBD2,TRBV6-7,TRBJ2-5,NA,CASTYLDGLAGINQETQYF,TGTGCCAGCACCTACCTTGACGGACTAGCGGGGATAAACCAAGAGACCCAGTACTTC
TRBD2,TRBV10-3,TRBJ2-5,few,CAIREGLAGTLDEQYF,TGTGCCATCAGGGAGGGACTAGCGGGAACGTTGGATGAGCAGTACTTC
TRBD1,TRBV6-6,TRBJ1-2,NA,CVSSRRQGGTGYTF,TGTGTCAGCAGTCGTCGACAGGGAGGAACTGGCTACACCTTC
NA,TRBV18,TRBJ2-7,NA,CASSPTVPMAHDEQYF,TGTGCCAGCTCCCCTACGGTGCCCATGGCTCACGACGAGCAGTACTTC
TRBD2,TRBV4-2,TRBJ2-1,many,CASSQGFAGEYNEQFF,TGTGCCAGCAGCCAAGGCTTCGCGGGAGAGTACAATGAGCAGTTCTTC
TRBD2,TRBV27,TRBJ2-7,NA,CATGTSSYEQYF,TGTGCCACCGGGACTAGCTCCTACGAGCAGTACTTC
NA,TRBV25-1,TRBJ1-5,NA,CASSPGERGNQPQHF,TGTGCCAGCAGTCCAGGGGAAAGGGGCAATCAGCCCCAGCATTTT
NA,TRBV24-1,TRBJ2-1,many,CATSDLGSNNEQFF,TGTGCCACCAGTGATTTGGGAAGCAACAATGAGCAGTTCTTC
TRBD1,TRBV24-1,TRBJ2-3,NA,CATGTGLASTDTQYF,TGTGCCACCGGGACAGGCTTAGCTAGCACAGATACGCAGTATTTT
TRBD1,TRBV2,TRBJ2-2,NA,CASSTGVRTGELFF,TGTGCCAGCAGCACAGGGGTGCGCACCGGGGAGCTGTTTTTT
TRBD1,TRBV29-1,TRBJ2-3,NA,CSVHTDRGYTDTQYF,TGCAGCGTACATACCGACAGGGGCTACACAGATACGCAGTATTTT
NA,TRBV20-1,TRBJ2-7,NA,CSASTEPSYEQYF,TGCAGTGCTAGTACAGAACCTTCCTACGAGCAGTACTTC
NA,TRBV4-1,TRBJ1-2,NA,CASSPPAGASGYGYTF,TGCGCCAGCAGCCCCCCCGCAGGGGCCTCCGGCTATGGCTACACCTTC
NA,TRBV29-1,TRBJ2-7,few,CSVGPRVSYNEQYF,TGCAGCGTTGGGCCTCGGGTCTCCTACAATGAGCAGTACTTC
NA,TRBV7-9,TRBJ2-3,few,CASRGGPPDTQYF,TGTGCCAGCAGGGGGGGTCCCCCAGATACGCAGTATTTT
NA,TRBV12-3/TRBV12-4,TRBJ1-2,NA,CASSFVDYGYTF,TGTGCCAGCAGTTTCGTAGACTATGGCTACACCTTC
TRBD1,TRBV9,TRBJ2-7,NA,CASSDGTGISYEQYF,TGTGCCAGCAGCGACGGGACAGGGATCTCCTACGAGCAGTACTTC
TRBD1,TRBV30,TRBJ1-2,once,CAWRSGTEYYGYTF,TGTGCCTGGAGGTCTGGGACAGAATACTATGGCTACACCTTC
NA,TRBV14,TRBJ2-3,once,CASSQDRGSAVATQYF,TGTGCCAGCAGCCAAGATCGGGGGAGTGCAGTGGCTACGCAGTATTTT
NA,TRBV29-1,TRBJ2-1,many,CSVERGASYNEQFF,TGCAGCGTTGAACGGGGGGCATCCTACAATGAGCAGTTCTTC
NA,TRBV20-1,TRBJ1-5,NA,CSARRGQHSNQPQHF,TGCAGTGCTAGGCGGGGTCAGCATAGCAATCAGCCCCAGCATTTT
TRBD2,TRBV28,TRBJ2-5,NA,CASRGTSGSGTQYF,TGTGCCAGCAGGGGGACTAGCGGTTCAGGGACCCAGTACTTC
NA,TRBV11-2,TRBJ1-1,few,CASSPYLQGGAFF,TGTGCCAGCAGCCCTTACCTGCAAGGAGGAGCTTTCTTT
TRBD1,TRBV3-1,TRBJ1-2,NA,CASSTSPGQIYGYTF,TGTGCCAGCAGCACCTCACCGGGACAGATCTATGGCTACACCTTC
NA,TRBV27,TRBJ2-7,NA,CASKGQGEPYEQYF,TGTGCCAGCAAAGGCCAGGGCGAACCCTACGAGCAGTACTTC
TRBD2,TRBV5-1,TRBJ2-3,NA,CASSLEASGATDTQYF,TGCGCCAGCAGCTTGGAGGCCAGCGGGGCCACAGATACGCAGTATTTT
NA,TRBV20-1,TRBJ2-7,many,CSAREDNSYEQYF,TGCAGTGCTAGAGAAGACAACTCCTACGAGCAGTACTTC
NA,TRBV20-1,TRBJ2-7,NA,CSARDRYLGDGGEQYF,TGCAGTGCTAGAGATCGTTATTTGGGGGACGGAGGGGAGCAGTACTTC
TRBD2,TRBV7-3,TRBJ2-1,few,CASSFIAGTYNEQFF,TGTGCCAGCAGCTTCATAGCGGGAACCTACAATGAGCAGTTCTTC
TRBD2,TRBV20-1,TRBJ2-1,NA,CSADLPGGPTYNEQFF,TGCAGTGCAGATCTACCGGGAGGGCCGACCTACAATGAGCAGTTCTTC
NA,TRBV14,TRBJ2-7,NA,CASSQSLSYEQYF,TGTGCCAGCAGCCAGTCCCTCTCCTACGAGCAGTACTTC
NA,TRBV20-1,TRBJ1-6,NA,CSARDHRTADSPLHF,TGCAGTGCTAGAGATCATAGGACCGCCGATTCACCCCTCCACTTT
NA,TRBV7-9,TRBJ1-1,NA,CASSFRDTLNTEAFF,TGTGCCAGCAGCTTCCGGGACACCCTGAACACTGAAGCTTTCTTT
TRBD1,TRBV12-3/TRBV12-4,TRBJ1-2,NA,CASFQGGRNYGYTF,TGTGCCAGCTTCCAGGGGGGCCGAAACTATGGCTACACCTTC
TRBD2,TRBV9,TRBJ2-1,NA,CASSVPTLAGGYNEQFF,TGTGCCAGCAGCGTACCAACACTAGCGGGGGGGTACAATGAGCAGTTCTTC
NA,TRBV7-2,TRBJ2-7,NA,CASSFDRLGTYEQYF,TGTGCCAGCAGCTTCGATCGACTAGGGACCTACGAGCAGTACTTC
NA,TRBV11-1,TRBJ1-2,NA,CASSLNKQGLANYGYTF,TGTGCCAGCAGCCTAAATAAACAGGGCTTAGCTAACTATGGCTACACCTTC
NA,TRBV7-2,TRBJ1-4,NA,CASSFSNRRNEKLFF,TGTGCCAGCAGCTTTTCAAACAGAAGGAATGAAAAACTGTTTTTT
TRBD1,TRBV6-6,TRBJ2-1,few,CASSSDRGRSYNEQFF,TGTGCCAGCAGCAGCGACAGGGGACGATCCTACAATGAGCAGTTCTTC
NA,TRBV9,TRBJ2-3,NA,CASSVSSGADTQYF,TGTGCCAGCAGCGTAAGCAGTGGGGCAGATACGCAGTATTTT
TRBD2,TRBV10-3,TRBJ2-3,NA,CAISDLLAGGATDTQYF,TGTGCCATCAGTGACCTCCTAGCGGGGGGGGCCACAGATACGCAGTATTTT
NA,TRBV12-3/TRBV12-4,TRBJ1-2,NA,CASSLSERYGYTF,TGTGCCAGCAGTTTATCCGAACGCTATGGCTACACCTTC
TRBD1,TRBV28,TRBJ2-1,few,CASSLNDRVRGNEQFF,TGCGCCAGCAGCCTGAACGACAGGGTTAGAGGCAATGAGCAGTTCTTC
TRBD1,TRBV28,TRBJ1-5,many,CASSSGQGANQPQHF,TGTGCCAGCAGCTCCGGACAGGGGGCGAATCAGCCCCAGCATTTT